Reported below is one T cell receptor beta chain. CDR1 is SGHVS and CDR2 is FQNEAQ in the germline V gene. The CDR3 is 17 amino acids. V lost 2 bases and J lost 2, with 17 bases in between. Profiled with immunoSEQ multiplex PCR; TCRdb holds only in-frame clones, not every one. The data contain a few hundred thousand clones, 80% to 90% of them singletons. The source of the sample is a study of blood T cell repertoires in COVID-19. About the study: Some COVID-19 samples were acute and others convalescent; all came from the United States, Italy and Spain.

The V gene is TRBV7-8, the J gene TRBJ2-3, with D possibly matching TRBD2 (7 bases). The TCR sequence derives from a woman aged 25 to 39 with active or convalescent COVID-19. Sequenced input: peripheral blood. The CDR3 spells CASSLKVRGAYTDTQYF. As DNA, the CDR3 is TGTGCCAGCAGCTTAAAAGTCCGGGGGGCTTACACAGATACGCAGTATTTT.